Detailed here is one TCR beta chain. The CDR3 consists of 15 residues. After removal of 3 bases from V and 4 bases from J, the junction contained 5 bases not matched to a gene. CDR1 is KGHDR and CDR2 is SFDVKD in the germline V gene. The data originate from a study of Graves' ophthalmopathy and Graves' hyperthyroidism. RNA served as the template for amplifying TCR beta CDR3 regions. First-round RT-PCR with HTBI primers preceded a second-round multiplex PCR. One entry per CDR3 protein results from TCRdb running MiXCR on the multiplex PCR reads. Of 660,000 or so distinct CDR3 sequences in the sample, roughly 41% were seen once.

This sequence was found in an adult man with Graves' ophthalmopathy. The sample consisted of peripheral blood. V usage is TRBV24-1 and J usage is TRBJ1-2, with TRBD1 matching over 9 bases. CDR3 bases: TGTGCCACCAGTGATCCCCGGGACAGGGCCTATGGCTACACCTTC. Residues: CATSDPRDRAYGYTF.